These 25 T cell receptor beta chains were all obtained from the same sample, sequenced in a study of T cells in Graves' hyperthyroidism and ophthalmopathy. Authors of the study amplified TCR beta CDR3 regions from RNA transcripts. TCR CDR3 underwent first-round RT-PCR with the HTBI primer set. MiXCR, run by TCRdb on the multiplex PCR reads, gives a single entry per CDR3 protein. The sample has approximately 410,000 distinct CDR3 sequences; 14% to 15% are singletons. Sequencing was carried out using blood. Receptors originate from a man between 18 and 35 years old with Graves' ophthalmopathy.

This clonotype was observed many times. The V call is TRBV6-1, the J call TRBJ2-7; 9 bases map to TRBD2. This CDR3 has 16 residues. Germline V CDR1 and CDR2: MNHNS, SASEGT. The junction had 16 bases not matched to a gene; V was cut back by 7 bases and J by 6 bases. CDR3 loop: CASKDSGRGGGSEQYF. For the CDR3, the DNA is TGTGCCAGCAAGGATTCCGGGCGGGGGGGGGGCTCCGAGCAGTACTTC.

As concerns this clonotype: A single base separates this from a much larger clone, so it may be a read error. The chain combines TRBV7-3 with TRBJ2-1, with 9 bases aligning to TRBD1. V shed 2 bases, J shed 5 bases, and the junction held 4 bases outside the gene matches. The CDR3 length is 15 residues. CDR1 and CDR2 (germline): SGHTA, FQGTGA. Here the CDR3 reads CASSLDRGFDNEQFF. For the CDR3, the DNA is TGTGCCAGCAGCTTAGACAGGGGGTTCGACAATGAGCAGTTCTTC.

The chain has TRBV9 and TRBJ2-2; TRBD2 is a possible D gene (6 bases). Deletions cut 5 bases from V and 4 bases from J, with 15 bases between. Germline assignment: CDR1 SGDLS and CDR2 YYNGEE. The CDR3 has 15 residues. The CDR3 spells CASRTGTFTTGELFF. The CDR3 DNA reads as TGTGCCAGCAGGACCGGGACTTTCACCACCGGGGAGCTGTTTTTT.

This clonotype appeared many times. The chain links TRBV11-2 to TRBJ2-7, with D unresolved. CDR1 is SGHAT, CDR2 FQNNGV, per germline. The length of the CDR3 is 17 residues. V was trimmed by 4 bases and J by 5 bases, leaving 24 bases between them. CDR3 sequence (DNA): TGTGCCAGCAGCTCCAGGTGGCGTTTCGGGTTAATCGACGAGCAGTACTTC. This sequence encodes CASSSRWRFGLIDEQYF.

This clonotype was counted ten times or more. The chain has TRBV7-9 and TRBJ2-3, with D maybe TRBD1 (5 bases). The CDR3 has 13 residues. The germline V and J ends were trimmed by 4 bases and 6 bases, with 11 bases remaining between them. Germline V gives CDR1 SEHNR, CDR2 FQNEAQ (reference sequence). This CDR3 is CASSWQGPDTQYF. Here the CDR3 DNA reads TGTGCCAGCAGCTGGCAGGGTCCGGATACGCAGTATTTT.

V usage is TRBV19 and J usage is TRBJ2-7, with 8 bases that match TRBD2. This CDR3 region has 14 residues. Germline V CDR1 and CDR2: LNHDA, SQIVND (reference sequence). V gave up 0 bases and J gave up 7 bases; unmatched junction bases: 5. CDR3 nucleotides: TGTGCCAGTAGTATAGATCGCACTAGCGGAGAGCAGTACTTC. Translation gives CASSIDRTSGEQYF.

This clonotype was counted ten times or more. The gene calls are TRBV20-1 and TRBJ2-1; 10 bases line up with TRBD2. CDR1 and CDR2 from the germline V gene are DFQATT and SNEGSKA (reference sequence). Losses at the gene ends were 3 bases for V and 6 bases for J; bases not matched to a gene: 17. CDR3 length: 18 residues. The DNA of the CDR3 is TGCAGTGCTAGTCCAATCATAGTCGCTAGCGGGAGAGGCAATGAGCAGTTCTTC. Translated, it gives CSASPIIVASGRGNEQFF.

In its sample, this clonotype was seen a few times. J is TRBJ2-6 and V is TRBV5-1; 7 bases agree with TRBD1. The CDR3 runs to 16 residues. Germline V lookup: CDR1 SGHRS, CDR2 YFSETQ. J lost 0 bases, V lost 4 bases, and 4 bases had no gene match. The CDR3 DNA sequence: TGCGCCAGCAGCGGGGGACAGCTCTCTGGGGCCAACGTCCTGACTTTC. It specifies CASSGGQLSGANVLTF.

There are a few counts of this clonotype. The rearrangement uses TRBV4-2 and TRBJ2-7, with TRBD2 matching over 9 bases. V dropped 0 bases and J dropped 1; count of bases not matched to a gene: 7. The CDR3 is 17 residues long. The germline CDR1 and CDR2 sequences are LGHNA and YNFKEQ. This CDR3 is CASSQDHGTSGSYEQYF. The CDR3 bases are TGTGCCAGCAGCCAAGATCATGGTACTAGCGGGTCCTACGAGCAGTACTTC.

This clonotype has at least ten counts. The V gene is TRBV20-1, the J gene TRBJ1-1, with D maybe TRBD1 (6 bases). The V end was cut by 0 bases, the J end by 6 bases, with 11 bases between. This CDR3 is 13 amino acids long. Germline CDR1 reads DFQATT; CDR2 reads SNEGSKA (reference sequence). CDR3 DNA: TGCAGTGCTAGAGACAGGGGCCAACCTGAAGCTTTCTTT. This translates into CSARDRGQPEAFF.

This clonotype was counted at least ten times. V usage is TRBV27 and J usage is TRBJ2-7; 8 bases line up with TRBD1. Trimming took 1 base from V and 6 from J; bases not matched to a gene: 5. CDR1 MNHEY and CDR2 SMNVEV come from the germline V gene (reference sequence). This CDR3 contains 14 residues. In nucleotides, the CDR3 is TGTGCCAGCAGTTTATTGCAGGGGGCGGCCGAGCAGTACTTC. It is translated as CASSLLQGAAEQYF.

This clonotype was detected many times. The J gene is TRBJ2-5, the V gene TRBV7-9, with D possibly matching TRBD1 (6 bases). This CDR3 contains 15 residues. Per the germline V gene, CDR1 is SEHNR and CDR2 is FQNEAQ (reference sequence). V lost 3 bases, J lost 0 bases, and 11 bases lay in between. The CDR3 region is CASSFPGTNQETQYF. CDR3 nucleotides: TGTGCCAGCAGCTTCCCGGGGACAAACCAAGAGACCCAGTACTTC. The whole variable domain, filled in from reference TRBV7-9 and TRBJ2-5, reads DTGVSQNPRHKITKRGQNVTFRCDPISEHNRLYWYRQTLGQGPEFLTYFQNEAQLEKSRLLSDRFSAERPKGSFSTLEIQRTEQGDSAMYLCASSFPGTNQETQYFGPGTRLLVL.

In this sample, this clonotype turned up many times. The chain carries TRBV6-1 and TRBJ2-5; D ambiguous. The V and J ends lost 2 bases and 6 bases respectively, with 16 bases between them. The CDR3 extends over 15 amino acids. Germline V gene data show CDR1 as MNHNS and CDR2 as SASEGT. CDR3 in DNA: TGTGCCAGCAGTGAATGGGCTCAGCCCATGAAGACCCAGTACTTC. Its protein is CASSEWAQPMKTQYF.

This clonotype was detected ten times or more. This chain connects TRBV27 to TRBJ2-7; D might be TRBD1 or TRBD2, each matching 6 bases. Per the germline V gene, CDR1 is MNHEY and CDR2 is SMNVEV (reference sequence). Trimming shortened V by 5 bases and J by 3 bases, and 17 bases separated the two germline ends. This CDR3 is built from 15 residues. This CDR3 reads CASSPLVGGNYEQYF. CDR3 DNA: TGTGCCAGCAGTCCGTTGGTAGGGGGGAACTACGAGCAGTACTTC.

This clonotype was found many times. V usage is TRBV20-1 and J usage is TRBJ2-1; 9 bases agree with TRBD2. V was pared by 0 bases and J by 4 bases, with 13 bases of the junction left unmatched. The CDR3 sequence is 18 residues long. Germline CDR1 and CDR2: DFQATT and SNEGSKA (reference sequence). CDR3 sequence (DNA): TGCAGTGCTAGAGAGGGAGTGTCTAGCGGGGTGATTTACAATGAGCAGTTCTTC. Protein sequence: CSAREGVSSGVIYNEQFF.

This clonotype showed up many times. Here the CDR3 reads CASSLYTRSSYEQYF. DNA of the CDR3: TGCGCCAGCAGCTTGTATACTAGAAGCTCCTACGAGCAGTACTTC. This rearrangement joins TRBV5-1 to TRBJ2-7; possible D gene TRBD2, 5 bases. Per the germline V gene, CDR1 is SGHRS and CDR2 is YFSETQ. The ends were cut back, 1 base at V and 0 bases at J, with 11 bases in the middle. The length of the CDR3 is 15 residues. The full variable domain, completed using reference TRBV5-1 and TRBJ2-7, is KAGVTQTPRYLIKTRGQQVTLSCSPISGHRSVSWYQQTPGQGLQFLFEYFSETQRNKGNFPGRFSGRQFSNSRSEMNVSTLELGDSALYLCASSLYTRSSYEQYFGPGTRLTVT.

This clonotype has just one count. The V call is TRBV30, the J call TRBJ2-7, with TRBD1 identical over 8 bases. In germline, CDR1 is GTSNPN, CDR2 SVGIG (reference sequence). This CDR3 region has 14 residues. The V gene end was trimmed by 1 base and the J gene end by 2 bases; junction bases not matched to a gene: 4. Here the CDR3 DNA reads TGTGCCTGGAGTGCCGGGACAGGACCCTACGAGCAGTACTTC. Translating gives CAWSAGTGPYEQYF.

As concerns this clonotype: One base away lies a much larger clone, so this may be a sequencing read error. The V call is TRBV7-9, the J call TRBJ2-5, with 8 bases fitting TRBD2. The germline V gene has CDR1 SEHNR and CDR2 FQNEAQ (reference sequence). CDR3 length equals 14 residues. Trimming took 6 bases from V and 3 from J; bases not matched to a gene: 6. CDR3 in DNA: TGTGCCAGCAGGTTAAGAGCGGGGGAAGAGACCCAGTACTTC. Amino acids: CASRLRAGEETQYF.

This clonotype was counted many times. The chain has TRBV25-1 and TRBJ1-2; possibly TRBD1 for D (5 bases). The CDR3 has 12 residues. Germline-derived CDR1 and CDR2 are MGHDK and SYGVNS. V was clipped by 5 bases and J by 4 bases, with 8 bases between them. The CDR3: CASSQGVYGYTF. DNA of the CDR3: TGTGCCAGCAGTCAAGGGGTCTATGGCTACACCTTC.

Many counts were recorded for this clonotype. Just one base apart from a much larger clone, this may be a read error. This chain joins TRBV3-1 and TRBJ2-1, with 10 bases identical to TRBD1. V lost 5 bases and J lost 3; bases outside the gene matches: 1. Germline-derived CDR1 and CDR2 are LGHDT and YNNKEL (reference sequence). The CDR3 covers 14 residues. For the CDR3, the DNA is TGTGCCAGCAGCTGGGACAGGGGCTACAATGAGCAGTTCTTC. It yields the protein CASSWDRGYNEQFF.

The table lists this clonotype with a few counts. CDR3 residues: CASSQGASSTEAFF. Written as DNA, the CDR3 is TGCGCCAGCAGCCAGGGGGCTTCGAGCACTGAAGCTTTCTTT. The chain is built from TRBV5-1 and TRBJ1-1, with 8 bases aligning to TRBD1. This CDR3 spans 14 amino acids. Trimming cost V 4 bases and J 4 bases; bases outside gene matches: 6. CDR1 is SGHRS and CDR2 is YFSETQ in the germline V gene.

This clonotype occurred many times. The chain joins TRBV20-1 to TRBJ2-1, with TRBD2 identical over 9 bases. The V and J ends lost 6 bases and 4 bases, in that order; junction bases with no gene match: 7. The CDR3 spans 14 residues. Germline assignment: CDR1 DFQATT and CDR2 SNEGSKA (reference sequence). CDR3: CSARGLAGYNEQFF. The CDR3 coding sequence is TGCAGTGCGAGGGGGCTAGCGGGGTACAATGAGCAGTTCTTC.

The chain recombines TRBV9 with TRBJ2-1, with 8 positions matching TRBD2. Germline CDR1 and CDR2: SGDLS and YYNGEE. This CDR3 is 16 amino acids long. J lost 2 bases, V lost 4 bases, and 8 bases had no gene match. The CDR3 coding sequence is TGTGCCAGCAGCATCGGACTAGCAGAAACCTACAATGAGCAGTTCTTC. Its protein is CASSIGLAETYNEQFF.

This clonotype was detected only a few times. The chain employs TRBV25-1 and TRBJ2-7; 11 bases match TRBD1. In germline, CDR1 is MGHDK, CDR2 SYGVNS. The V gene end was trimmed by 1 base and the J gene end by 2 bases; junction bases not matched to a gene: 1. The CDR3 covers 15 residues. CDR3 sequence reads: CASSESGQGAYEQYF. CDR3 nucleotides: TGTGCCAGCAGTGAATCGGGACAGGGGGCCTACGAGCAGTACTTC.

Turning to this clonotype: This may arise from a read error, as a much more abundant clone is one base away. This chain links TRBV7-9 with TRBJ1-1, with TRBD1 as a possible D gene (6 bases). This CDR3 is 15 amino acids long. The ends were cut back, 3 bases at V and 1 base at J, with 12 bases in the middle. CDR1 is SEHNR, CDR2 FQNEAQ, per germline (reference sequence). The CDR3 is CASSFTRDTNTEAFF. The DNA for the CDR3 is TGTGCCAGCAGCTTTACCCGGGACACGAACACTGAAGCTTTCTTT.